These 15 T cell receptor beta chains share one sample of origin, sequenced in a study of blood T cell repertoires in COVID-19. The repertoire was sequenced with immunoSEQ multiplex PCR; TCRdb's copy has only in-frame clones and lacks some. The sample has 300,000 or so clones, about nine tenths seen once. The specimen sequenced was peripheral blood. These receptors were obtained from a woman in her thirties with COVID-19, enrolled during active disease.

The chain uses TRBV2 and TRBJ1-2; TRBD1 might be the D (5 bases). V lost 8 bases and J 4 bases, leaving 17 bases between the germline ends. The CDR3 runs 14 residues. The germline V gene encodes CDR1 SNHLY and CDR2 FYNNEI. The CDR3, as DNA: TGTGCCAGCTTATCAGGGAGGGTTATCTATGGCTACACCTTC. Its protein is CASLSGRVIYGYTF.

V usage is TRBV19 and J usage is TRBJ2-2; possible D gene TRBD1, 6 bases. This CDR3 comprises 14 residues. V lost 6 bases, J lost 5 bases, and 13 bases lay in between. Germline V lookup: CDR1 LNHDA, CDR2 SQIVND (reference sequence). The CDR3 loop reads CASRIGQSTGELFF. In DNA, the CDR3 is TGTGCCAGTAGGATCGGACAGAGTACCGGGGAGCTGTTTTTT.

The chain carries TRBV6-2 or TRBV6-3 and TRBJ2-1; 13 bases fit TRBD2. The CDR3 extends over 15 amino acids. Per germline, CDR1 MNHEY and CDR2 SVGEGT. V shed 6 bases, J shed 7 bases, and the junction held 6 bases outside the gene matches. CDR3 DNA sequence: TGTGCCAGCAGCCCCCCGGGACTAGCGGGAAATGAGCAGTTCTTC. This codes for CASSPPGLAGNEQFF.

This chain links TRBV9 with TRBJ1-1, with a tentative D call TRBD1 (6 bases). Germline assignment: CDR1 SGDLS and CDR2 YYNGEE. The germline V and J ends were trimmed by 3 bases and 5 bases, with 26 bases remaining between them. This CDR3 is built from 18 residues. The CDR3 reads CASSASLTGFEMRTEAFF. The CDR3, as DNA: TGTGCCAGCAGCGCTTCCCTAACAGGGTTCGAAATGAGGACTGAAGCTTTCTTT.

The V call is TRBV5-1, the J call TRBJ2-3, with TRBD1 matching over 8 bases. Germline V gives CDR1 SGHRS, CDR2 YFSETQ. The ends lost 4 bases at V and 4 bases at J; junction bases unmatched: 5. CDR3 size: 14 residues. CDR3 residues: CASSKDRVPDTQYF. Here the CDR3 DNA reads TGCGCCAGCAGCAAGGACAGGGTTCCAGATACGCAGTATTTT.

This rearrangement joins TRBV5-1 to TRBJ2-5, with TRBD2 matching over 13 bases. The V and J ends lost 6 bases and 0 bases, in that order; junction bases with no gene match: 2. Germline loops: CDR1 SGHRS, CDR2 YFSETQ. This CDR3 is 15 amino acids long. CDR3: CASTLAGGYQETQYF. In DNA, the CDR3 is TGCGCCAGCACACTAGCGGGAGGGTACCAAGAGACCCAGTACTTC.

The chain couples TRBV29-1 to TRBJ2-1; 9 bases fit TRBD1. The CDR3 runs 18 residues. Losses at the gene ends were 7 bases for V and 4 bases for J; bases not matched to a gene: 20. Germline V gene data show CDR1 as SQVTM and CDR2 as ANQGSEA. CDR3 region: CSARGTGRPATVYNEQFF. As DNA, the CDR3 is TGCAGCGCCCGTGGGACAGGGCGACCGGCGACGGTATACAATGAGCAGTTCTTC.

This clone was detected once. The chain is built from TRBV20-1 and TRBJ2-7; 8 positions agree with TRBD1. Germline-derived CDR1 and CDR2 are DFQATT and SNEGSKA (reference sequence). Losses at the gene ends were 3 bases for V and 4 bases for J; bases not matched to a gene: 11. This CDR3 region has 15 residues. This chain's CDR3 is CSASVDREPAYEQYF. The CDR3 nucleotides are TGCAGTGCTAGTGTGGACAGGGAACCGGCATACGAGCAGTACTTC.

In this sample, this clone turned up once. The chain employs TRBV25-1 and TRBJ1-2, with D possibly matching TRBD1 (5 bases). Trimming pared 1 base from V and 1 base from J, leaving 13 bases between. CDR1 and CDR2 from the germline V gene are MGHDK and SYGVNS. The CDR3 sequence is 16 residues long. The CDR3 spells CASSEFGGTLNYGYTF. The CDR3 DNA follows: TGTGCCAGCAGTGAATTTGGGGGGACCCTTAACTATGGCTACACCTTC.

The chain joins TRBV7-9 to TRBJ2-1, with 7 nucleotides matching TRBD2. The CDR3 runs 13 residues. V lost 4 bases to trimming and J lost 8 bases; unmatched junction nucleotides: 5. Germline V gene data show CDR1 as SEHNR and CDR2 as FQNEAQ (reference sequence). The CDR3 loop reads CASSSRLADEQFF. CDR3 DNA sequence: TGTGCCAGCAGCTCCCGACTAGCTGATGAGCAGTTCTTC.

This clone was detected once. The J gene is TRBJ2-5, the V gene TRBV7-2; possibly TRBD1 for D (6 bases). CDR1 and CDR2 from the germline V gene are SGHTA and FQGNSA. The ends were cut back, 2 bases at V and 2 bases at J, with 9 bases in the middle. This CDR3 spans 14 amino acids. Here the CDR3 DNA reads TGTGCCAGCAGCTTACATGGACAGCAAGAGACCCAGTACTTC. This translates into CASSLHGQQETQYF.

The V call is TRBV7-6, the J call TRBJ2-1; 10 bases are shared with TRBD2. Trimming removed 3 bases from V and 8 bases from J; junction bases left unmatched: 7. The CDR3 spans 15 residues. Germline CDR1 is SGHVS and CDR2 is FNYEAQ. CDR3: CASSFLAGARYEQFF. As DNA, the CDR3 is TGTGCCAGCAGCTTTCTAGCGGGAGCGCGATATGAGCAGTTCTTC.

The V call is TRBV18, the J call TRBJ2-7; 7 bases line up with TRBD1. Trimming took 3 bases from V and 2 from J; bases not matched to a gene: 10. This CDR3 is built from 16 residues. Germline V gene data show CDR1 as KGHSH and CDR2 as LQKENI. CDR3 amino acids: CASSPSVRTGPYEQYF. The CDR3 DNA is TGTGCCAGCTCACCCTCAGTTAGGACAGGACCCTACGAGCAGTACTTC.

This clone was counted once. The rearrangement uses TRBV11-2 and TRBJ1-1, with a tentative D call TRBD1 (6 bases). CDR1 and CDR2 (germline): SGHAT, FQNNGV. The V gene lost 6 bases and the J gene lost 6 bases, with 17 bases spanning the gap. There are 14 residues in the CDR3. CDR3 coding DNA: TGTGCCAGCAGTTACGGAGGGGGGAGGGCTGAAGCTTTCTTT. Encoded protein: CASSYGGGRAEAFF.

CDR3 DNA: TGCAGCGTAGAACCCGGACAGGGTAATGAGCAGTTCTTC. Translation: CSVEPGQGNEQFF. The chain joins TRBV29-1 to TRBJ2-1; the match to TRBD1 covers 8 bases. Germline CDR1 reads SQVTM; CDR2 reads ANQGSEA. V shed 6 bases and J 7 bases; nucleotides not matched to a gene: 8. This CDR3 is 13 amino acids long.